This record covers a single T cell receptor (beta chain). In germline, CDR1 is GTSNPN, CDR2 SVGIG (reference sequence). The CDR3 loop spans 15 amino acids. V was pared by 7 bases and J by 0 bases, with 10 bases of the junction left unmatched. Participant ages covered about 18 to 95 years across about 22 US areas. Donors of Cohort 3 who recovered were those that had two negative PCRs, clearance, or symptom resolution. Methods used by the authors: Reference gene primers were amplified, and this amplification served to estimate nucleated cell counts. Produced via immunoSEQ multiplex PCR; TCRdb's table is partial and in-frame only. V, J and clone size are those of that table, while D and trimming were read from the DNA. The table records under 150,000 clones, 75% to 80% of them present only once. The data are from a study of blood T cell repertoires in COVID-19. Study details: Whether acute or convalescent, the COVID-19 samples came from the United States, Italy and Spain.

Sequencing used PBMCs or T cells enriched from blood (not recorded which). The rearrangement uses TRBV30 and TRBJ1-2, with 8 bases identical to TRBD1. The sequence came from a woman aged 50 to 60 who had recovered from COVID-19. The CDR3 protein is CASRQGRQANYGYTF. CDR3 DNA: TGTGCCTCCCGACAGGGGAGACAAGCTAACTATGGCTACACCTTC.